This entry lists 22 T cell receptor beta chains sequenced from one sample in a study of siplizumab effects on memory and regulatory T cells. The repertoire was sequenced with immunoSEQ multiplex PCR; TCRdb's copy has only in-frame clones and lacks some. The table has tens of thousands of clones, less than 90% seen once; the top ten hold about 3.5%. Sample: memory CD4+ T cells sorted from blood. The receptors derive from a human donor in good health.

This chain joins TRBV27 and TRBJ2-7, with 9 positions matching TRBD1. Germline V gene data show CDR1 as MNHEY and CDR2 as SMNVEV (reference sequence). The trim removed 2 bases at V and 2 bases at J, leaving 7 bases unmatched. The CDR3 loop spans 16 amino acids. CDR3 nucleotide sequence: TGTGCCAGCAGTTTAAGGGGACAGGGAGGGACCTACGAGCAGTACTTC. Its protein is CASSLRGQGGTYEQYF.

In DNA, the CDR3 is TGTGCCAGCAGCTCTAGCGGGAGGGCTGGAGAGACCCAGTACTTC. Protein sequence: CASSSSGRAGETQYF. The V call is TRBV7-2, the J call TRBJ2-5, with TRBD2 matching 12 bases. CDR3 length equals 15 residues. CDR1 and CDR2 (germline): SGHTA, FQGNSA. The V segment lost 4 bases and the J segment 4 bases; nucleotides outside the gene matches: 4.

The chain links TRBV4-2 to TRBJ1-1, with TRBD1 identical over 7 bases. J was trimmed by 3 bases and V by 1 base; bases with no gene match: 5. Germline CDR1 LGHNA, CDR2 YNFKEQ. This CDR3 is built from 15 residues. In DNA, the CDR3 is TGTGCCAGCAGCCAAGCTCAGGGGGTCTACACTGAAGCTTTCTTT. This translates into CASSQAQGVYTEAFF.

J is TRBJ1-2 and V is TRBV5-4; D is undetermined. The CDR3 length is 14 residues. CDR1 is SGHNT and CDR2 is YYREEE in the germline V gene (reference sequence). Trimming took off 0 bases at V and 7 bases at J, with 13 bases between the two ends. In nucleotides, the CDR3 is TGTGCCAGCAGCTTGGTGGCCGCGCCAAGTGGCTACACCTTC. Translation gives CASSLVAAPSGYTF. The variable domain in full, completed from reference TRBV5-4 and TRBJ1-2, reads ETGVTQSPTHLIKTRGQQVTLRCSSQSGHNTVSWYQQALGQGPQFIFQYYREEENGRGNFPPRFSGLQFPNYSSELNVNALELDDSALYLCASSLVAAPSGYTFGSGTRLTVV.

V is TRBV7-6 and J is TRBJ2-5, with D possibly being TRBD1 or TRBD2 (5 bases each). Germline loops: CDR1 SGHVS, CDR2 FNYEAQ. V shed 8 bases and J shed 1 base, with 17 bases lying between them. The CDR3 runs to 15 residues. DNA for the CDR3: TGTGCCAGCTCCTCGGGGCAGGTCCTCCAAGAGACCCAGTACTTC. As protein: CASSSGQVLQETQYF. Together with reference TRBV7-6 and TRBJ2-5, the CDR3 gives the full variable domain: GAGVSQSPRYKVTKRGQDVALRCDPISGHVSLYWYRQALGQGPEFLTYFNYEAQQDKSGLPNDRFSAERPEGSISTLTIQRTEQRDSAMYRCASSSGQVLQETQYFGPGTRLLVL.

The CDR3 nucleotides read TGTGCCAGCAGTCCCGACTTGGGGGGCAATCAGCCCCAGCATTTT. It yields the protein CASSPDLGGNQPQHF. This rearrangement joins TRBV2 to TRBJ1-5, with D possibly being TRBD1 (5 bases). The germline V gene has CDR1 SNHLY and CDR2 FYNNEI. CDR3 length equals 15 residues. Deletions cut 5 bases from V and 2 bases from J, with 13 bases between.

The chain joins TRBV4-2 to TRBJ1-3; the match to TRBD1 covers 9 bases. In germline, CDR1 is LGHNA, CDR2 YNFKEQ. V shed 1 base, J shed 2 bases, and the junction held 6 bases outside the gene matches. The CDR3 runs 17 residues. This CDR3 reads CASSQGRQGVPGNTIYF. The CDR3 DNA reads as TGTGCCAGCAGCCAAGGCCGACAGGGGGTCCCTGGAAACACCATATATTTT.

This chain joins TRBV25-1 and TRBJ2-3, with D possibly TRBD1 on 6 matching bases. Trimming removed 2 bases from V and 7 bases from J, with 22 bases in between. Germline V lookup: CDR1 MGHDK, CDR2 SYGVNS. The CDR3 contains 17 residues. The CDR3 protein is CASSERTTGRSKNTQYF. DNA of the CDR3: TGTGCCAGCAGTGAACGGACGACAGGCCGATCGAAAAATACGCAGTATTTT.

The chain links TRBV28 to TRBJ2-5; the D gene is possibly TRBD1 (6 bases). Germline CDR1 and CDR2: MDHEN and SYDVKM. The CDR3 length is 17 residues. Trimming removed 1 base from V and 5 bases from J, with 20 bases in between. In nucleotides, the CDR3 is TGTGCCAGCAGTTTATTCGGGAAGCGACAGGCCGGGGAGACCCAGTACTTC. Its translation: CASSLFGKRQAGETQYF. Combining the CDR3 with reference TRBV28 and TRBJ2-5 gives the whole variable domain DVKVTQSSRYLVKRTGEKVFLECVQDMDHENMFWYRQDPGLGLRLIYFSYDVKMKEKGDIPEGYSVSREKKERFSLILESASTNQTSMYLCASSLFGKRQAGETQYFGPGTRLLVL.

This chain uses TRBV7-8 with TRBJ1-5; D remains unclear. Germline-derived CDR1 and CDR2 are SGHVS and FQNEAQ. This CDR3 comprises 14 residues. Trimming cost V 7 bases and J 4 bases, with 14 bases left between them. CDR3 coding DNA: TGTGCCAGCACCCCACCCGGGCTTAATCAGCCCCAGCATTTT. This codes for CASTPPGLNQPQHF.

V usage is TRBV7-8 and J usage is TRBJ2-6, with D maybe TRBD2 (6 bases). Germline CDR1 and CDR2: SGHVS and FQNEAQ. V gave up 4 bases and J gave up 1 base, with 14 bases separating them. This CDR3 is built from 17 residues. For the CDR3, the DNA is TGTGCCAGCAGCTCGCGGGGCTCGTCTTCTGGGGCCAACGTCCTGACTTTC. This gives the protein CASSSRGSSSGANVLTF. The whole variable domain, filled in from reference TRBV7-8 and TRBJ2-6, reads GAGVSQSPRYKVAKRGQDVALRCDPISGHVSLFWYQQALGQGPEFLTYFQNEAQLDKSGLPSDRFFAERPEGSVSTLKIQRTQQEDSAVYLCASSSRGSSSGANVLTFGAGSRLTVL.

On this clone: Other DNA sequences in this sample translate to the same CDR3. This rearrangement joins TRBV6-6 to TRBJ1-5; maybe TRBD1 (5 bases). CDR1 and CDR2 (germline): MNHNY, SVGAGI (reference sequence). V lost 6 bases, J lost 2 bases, and 14 bases lay in between. The CDR3 has 15 residues. The CDR3 loop reads CASRRTGRGNQPQHF. CDR3 coding DNA: TGTGCCAGCAGACGAACAGGAAGAGGCAATCAGCCCCAGCATTTT.

The rearrangement joins TRBV19 to TRBJ1-5; tentative D call: TRBD1 (5 bases). Trimming removed 4 bases from V and 6 bases from J, with 19 bases in between. In germline, CDR1 is LNHDA, CDR2 SQIVND (reference sequence). This CDR3 contains 16 residues. DNA for the CDR3: TGTGCCAGTAGTACCACCGGCGGGGGACGGGTTCAGCCCCAGCATTTT. Translating gives CASSTTGGGRVQPQHF.

The V call is TRBV30, the J call TRBJ1-3; D is perhaps TRBD1 (6 bases). With 3 bases removed from V and 4 bases from J, the gap between germline ends came to 16 bases. This CDR3 contains 15 residues. Germline loops: CDR1 GTSNPN, CDR2 SVGIG (reference sequence). The CDR3 here is CAWSADWGRGNTIYF. Here the CDR3 DNA reads TGTGCCTGGAGCGCCGACTGGGGGCGCGGAAACACCATATATTTT. The whole variable domain, remainder taken from reference TRBV30 and TRBJ1-3, is SQTIHQWPATLVQPVGSPLSLECTVEGTSNPNLYWYRQAAGRGLQLLFYSVGIGQISSEVPQNLSASRPQDRQFILSSKKLLLSDSGFYLCAWSADWGRGNTIYFGEGSWLTVV.

This chain uses TRBV7-2 with TRBJ1-2, with 11 bases that match TRBD1. Germline lookup yields CDR1 SGHTA and CDR2 FQGNSA. V dropped 3 bases and J dropped 6; count of bases not matched to a gene: 3. The CDR3 spans 14 residues. CDR3 in DNA: TGTGCCAGCAGCTTGGACAGGGGGCGGGATGGCTACACCTTC. This codes for CASSLDRGRDGYTF.

The chain links TRBV28 to TRBJ2-1; perhaps TRBD1 as D (6 bases). The CDR3 length is 17 residues. V lost 4 bases, J lost 5 bases, and 21 bases lay in between. CDR1 and CDR2 from the germline V gene are MDHEN and SYDVKM. CDR3 DNA sequence: TGTGCCAGCAGTTCATATCACAGGGCGAGGGGGAACAATGAGCAGTTCTTC. Its translation is CASSSYHRARGNNEQFF.

This chain uses TRBV7-2 with TRBJ1-5, with D unclear. CDR3 size: 15 residues. V gave up 1 base and J gave up 0 bases, with 7 bases separating them. Germline V gene data show CDR1 as SGHTA and CDR2 as FQGNSA. CDR3 sequence reads: CASSLDGISNQPQHF. The CDR3 bases are TGTGCCAGCAGCTTAGATGGGATTAGCAATCAGCCCCAGCATTTT.

This clone occurred once. The chain uses TRBV10-3 and TRBJ2-7; the match to TRBD1 covers 8 bases. CDR1 is ENHRY, CDR2 SYGVKD, per germline. CDR3 length equals 12 residues. J gave up 6 bases and V 5 bases, and 3 bases lay outside the gene matches. CDR3 residues: CAISTTGGEQYF. The CDR3, as DNA: TGTGCCATCAGTACCACAGGGGGCGAGCAGTACTTC.

The chain couples TRBV7-2 to TRBJ2-5; possibly TRBD1 or TRBD2 for D (5 bases each). Between the trimmed V and J ends, which lost 2 bases and 5 bases, there was a span of 15 bases. The CDR3 is made up of 15 amino acids. Germline V lookup: CDR1 SGHTA, CDR2 FQGNSA. This CDR3 reads CASSLSRWGTETQYF. CDR3 coding DNA: TGTGCCAGCAGCTTATCAAGATGGGGGACGGAGACCCAGTACTTC. Complete variable domain (other parts from reference TRBV7-2 and TRBJ2-5): GAGVSQSPSNKVTEKGKDVELRCDPISGHTALYWYRQSLGQGLEFLIYFQGNSAPDKSGLPSDRFSAERTGGSVSTLTIQRTQQEDSAVYLCASSLSRWGTETQYFGPGTRLLVL.

This clone has only one observation. An end of the junction does not agree with germline; a read error may underlie this. This chain uses TRBV25-1 with TRBJ2-1; 9 positions agree with TRBD2. Germline lookup yields CDR1 MGHDK and CDR2 SYGVNS. This CDR3 spans 17 amino acids. As DNA, the CDR3 is TGTGCCCGCAGTGCCTTGGGCGGGGGGGCCAGGGGTTATGAGCAGTTCTTC. Translating gives CARSALGGGARGYEQFF.

The rearrangement uses TRBV6-5 and TRBJ1-1; the match to TRBD1 covers 8 bases. With 4 bases clipped from V and 3 bases from J, the junction kept 4 bases outside the gene matches. Germline lookup yields CDR1 MNHEY and CDR2 SVGAGI. The CDR3 covers 14 residues. The CDR3 bases are TGTGCCAGCAGTTGGAAGACAGGGGACACTGAAGCTTTCTTT. Its protein is CASSWKTGDTEAFF.

In this sample, this clone turned up once. This chain links TRBV4-1 with TRBJ1-2; 7 bases agree with TRBD1. Germline assignment: CDR1 MGHRA and CDR2 YSYEKL. Unmatched junction bases numbered 8, after V lost 2 bases and J lost 8 bases. CDR3 length equals 14 residues. The CDR3 nucleotides read TGCGCCAGCAGCCAATCGACAGGGTTTGAAGGCTACACCTTC. This encodes CASSQSTGFEGYTF.